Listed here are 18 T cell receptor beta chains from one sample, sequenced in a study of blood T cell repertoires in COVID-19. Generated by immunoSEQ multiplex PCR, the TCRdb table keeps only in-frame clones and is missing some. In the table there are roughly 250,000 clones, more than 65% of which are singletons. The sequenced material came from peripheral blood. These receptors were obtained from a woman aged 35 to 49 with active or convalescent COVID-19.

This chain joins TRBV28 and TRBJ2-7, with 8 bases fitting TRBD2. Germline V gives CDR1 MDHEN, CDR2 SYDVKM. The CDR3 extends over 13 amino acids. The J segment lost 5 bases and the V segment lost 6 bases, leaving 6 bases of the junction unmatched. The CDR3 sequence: CASSWMRGDEQYF. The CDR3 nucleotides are TGTGCCAGCAGCTGGATGCGGGGGGACGAGCAGTACTTC.

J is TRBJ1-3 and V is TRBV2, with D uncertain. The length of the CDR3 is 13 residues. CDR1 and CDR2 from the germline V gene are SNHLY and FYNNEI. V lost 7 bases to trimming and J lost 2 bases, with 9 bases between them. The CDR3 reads CASKERAGNTIYF. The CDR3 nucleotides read TGTGCCAGCAAAGAGCGAGCTGGAAACACCATATATTTT. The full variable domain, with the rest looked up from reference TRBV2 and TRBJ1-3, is EPEVTQTPSHQVTQMGQEVILRCVPISNHLYFYWYRQILGQKVEFLVSFYNNEISEKSEIFDDQFSVERPDGSNFTLKIRSTKLEDSAMYFCASKERAGNTIYFGEGSWLTVV.

The CDR3 DNA sequence: TGTGCCAGTAGTGCGGGTGGGACAGGGAACTATGAGCAGTTCTTC. This codes for CASSAGGTGNYEQFF. V and J are TRBV19 and TRBJ2-1; TRBD1 agrees at 9 bases. This CDR3 comprises 15 residues. After removal of 5 bases from V and 8 bases from J, the junction contained 10 bases not matched to a gene. CDR1 and CDR2 (germline): LNHDA, SQIVND (reference sequence).

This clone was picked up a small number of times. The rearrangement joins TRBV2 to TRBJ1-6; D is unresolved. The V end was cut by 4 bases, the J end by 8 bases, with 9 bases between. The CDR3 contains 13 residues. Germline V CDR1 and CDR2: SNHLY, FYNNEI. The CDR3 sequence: CASSVEAHSPLHF. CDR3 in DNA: TGTGCCAGCAGTGTCGAGGCCCATTCACCCCTCCACTTT.

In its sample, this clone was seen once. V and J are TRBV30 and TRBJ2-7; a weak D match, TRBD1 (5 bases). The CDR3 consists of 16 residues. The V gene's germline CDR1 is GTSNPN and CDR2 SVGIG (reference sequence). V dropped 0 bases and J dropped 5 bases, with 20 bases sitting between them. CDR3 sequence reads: CAWSVWIRGATDEQYF. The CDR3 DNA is TGTGCCTGGAGTGTGTGGATTAGGGGTGCGACAGACGAGCAGTACTTC.

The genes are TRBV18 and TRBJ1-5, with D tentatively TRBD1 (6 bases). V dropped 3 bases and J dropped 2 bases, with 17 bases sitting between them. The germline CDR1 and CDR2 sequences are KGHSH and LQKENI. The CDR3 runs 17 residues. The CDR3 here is CASSPSKGEAGNQPQHF. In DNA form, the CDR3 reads TGTGCCAGCTCACCTTCGAAGGGGGAAGCAGGCAATCAGCCCCAGCATTTT.

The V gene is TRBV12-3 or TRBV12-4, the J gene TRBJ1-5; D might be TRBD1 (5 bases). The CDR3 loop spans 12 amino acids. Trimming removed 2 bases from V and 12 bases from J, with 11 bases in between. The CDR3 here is CASSLRGGRQHF. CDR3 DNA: TGTGCCAGCAGTTTAAGGGGAGGGCGCCAGCATTTT.

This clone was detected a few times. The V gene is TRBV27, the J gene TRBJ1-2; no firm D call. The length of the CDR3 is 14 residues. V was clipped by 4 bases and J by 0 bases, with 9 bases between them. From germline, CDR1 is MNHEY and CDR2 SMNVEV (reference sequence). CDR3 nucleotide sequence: TGTGCCAGCAGTTCGATAGACACTAACTATGGCTACACCTTC. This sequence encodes CASSSIDTNYGYTF.

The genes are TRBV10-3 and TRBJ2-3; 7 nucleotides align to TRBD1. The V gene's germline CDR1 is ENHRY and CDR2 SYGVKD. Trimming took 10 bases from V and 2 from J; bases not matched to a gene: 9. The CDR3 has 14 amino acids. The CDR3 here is CATRLGQSTDTQYF. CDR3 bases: TGTGCCACCCGCCTGGGACAGTCCACAGATACGCAGTATTTT.

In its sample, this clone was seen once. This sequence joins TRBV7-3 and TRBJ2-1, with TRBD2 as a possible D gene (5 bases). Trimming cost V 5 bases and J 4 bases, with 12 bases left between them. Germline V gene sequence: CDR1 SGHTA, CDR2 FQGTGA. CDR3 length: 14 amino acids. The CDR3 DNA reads TGTGCCAGCAGCCCCGCGGGCGCTTACAATGAGCAGTTCTTC. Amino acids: CASSPAGAYNEQFF.

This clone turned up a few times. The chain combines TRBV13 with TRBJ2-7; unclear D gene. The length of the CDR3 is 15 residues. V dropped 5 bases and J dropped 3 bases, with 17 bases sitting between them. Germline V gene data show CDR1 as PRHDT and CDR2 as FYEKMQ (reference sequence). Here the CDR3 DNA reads TGTGCCAGCAGCCCCCGTGGCGGCGGAAACTACGAGCAGTACTTC. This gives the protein CASSPRGGGNYEQYF.

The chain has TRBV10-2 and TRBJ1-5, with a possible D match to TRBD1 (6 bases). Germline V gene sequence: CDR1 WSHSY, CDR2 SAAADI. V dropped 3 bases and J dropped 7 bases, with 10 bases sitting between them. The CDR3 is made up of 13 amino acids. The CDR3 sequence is CASSEQGEQPQHF. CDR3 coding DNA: TGCGCCAGCAGTGAACAGGGTGAGCAGCCCCAGCATTTT.

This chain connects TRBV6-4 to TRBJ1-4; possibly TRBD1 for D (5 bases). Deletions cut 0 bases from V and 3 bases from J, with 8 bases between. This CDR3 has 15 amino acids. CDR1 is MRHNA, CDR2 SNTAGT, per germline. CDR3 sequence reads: CASSDSSGANEKLFF. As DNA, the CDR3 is TGTGCCAGCAGTGACTCGTCGGGGGCTAATGAAAAACTGTTTTTT.

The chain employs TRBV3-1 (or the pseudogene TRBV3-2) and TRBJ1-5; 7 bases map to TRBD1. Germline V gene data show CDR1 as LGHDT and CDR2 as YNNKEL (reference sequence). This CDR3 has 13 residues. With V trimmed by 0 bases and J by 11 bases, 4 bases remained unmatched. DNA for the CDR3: TGTGCCAGCAGCCAAGATCGTACAGGGGCCCAGCATTTT. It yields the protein CASSQDRTGAQHF.

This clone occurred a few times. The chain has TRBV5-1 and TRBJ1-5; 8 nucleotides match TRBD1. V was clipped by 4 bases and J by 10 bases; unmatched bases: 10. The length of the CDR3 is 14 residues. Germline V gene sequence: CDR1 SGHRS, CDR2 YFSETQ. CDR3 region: CASSPGQGGSPQHF. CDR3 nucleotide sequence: TGCGCCAGCAGCCCCGGACAGGGTGGATCTCCCCAGCATTTT.

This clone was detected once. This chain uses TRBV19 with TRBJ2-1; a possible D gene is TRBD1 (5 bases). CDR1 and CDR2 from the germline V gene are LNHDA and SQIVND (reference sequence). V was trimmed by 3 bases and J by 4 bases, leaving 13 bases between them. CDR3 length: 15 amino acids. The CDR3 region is CASSIYRQGYNEQFF. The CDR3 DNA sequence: TGTGCCAGTAGTATCTATCGGCAGGGATACAATGAGCAGTTCTTC. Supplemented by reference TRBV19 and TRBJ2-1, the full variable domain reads DGGITQSPKYLFRKEGQNVTLSCEQNLNHDAMYWYRQDPGQGLRLIYYSQIVNDFQKGDIAEGYSVSREKKESFPLTVTSAQKNPTAFYLCASSIYRQGYNEQFFGPGTRLTVL.

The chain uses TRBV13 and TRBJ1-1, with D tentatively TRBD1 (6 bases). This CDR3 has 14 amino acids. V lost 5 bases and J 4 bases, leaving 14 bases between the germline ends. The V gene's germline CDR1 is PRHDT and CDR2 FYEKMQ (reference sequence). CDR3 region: CASSTQGRGTEAFF. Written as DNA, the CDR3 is TGTGCCAGCAGCACTCAGGGGAGAGGCACTGAAGCTTTCTTT.

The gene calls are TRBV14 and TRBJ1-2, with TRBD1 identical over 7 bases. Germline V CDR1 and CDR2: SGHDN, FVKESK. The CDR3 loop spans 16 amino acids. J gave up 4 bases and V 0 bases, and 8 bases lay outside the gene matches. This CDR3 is CASSQDGMQGVYGYTF. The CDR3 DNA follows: TGTGCCAGCAGCCAAGATGGGATGCAGGGGGTCTATGGCTACACCTTC.